The 22 T cell receptor beta chains in this list originate from one sample, sequenced in a study of blood T cell repertoires in COVID-19. Here immunoSEQ multiplex PCR was the method, and the copy in TCRdb shows in-frame clones only, minus some. The table includes 200,000 to 250,000 clones, about four fifths detected once. The sequenced material came from peripheral blood. All receptors come from an elderly woman with COVID-19, enrolled during active disease.

The chain uses TRBV5-1 and TRBJ1-4, with a weak D call TRBD1 (5 bases). The CDR3 spans 15 residues. Germline CDR1 is SGHRS and CDR2 is YFSETQ. Trimming removed 3 bases at V and 8 bases at J, with 17 bases between. The CDR3 sequence: CASSSTGAEGEKLFF. The CDR3 bases are TGCGCCAGCAGCTCAACAGGAGCGGAGGGCGAAAAACTGTTTTTT.

This sequence joins TRBV6-5 and TRBJ2-4, with D possibly matching TRBD1 (6 bases). CDR3 size: 13 residues. Between the trimmed V and J ends, which lost 6 bases and 6 bases, there was a span of 12 bases. CDR1 MNHEY and CDR2 SVGAGI come from the germline V gene. CDR3 DNA: TGTGCCAGCAGAAAAGCAGGGGTAAACATTCAGTACTTC. Protein: CASRKAGVNIQYF.

The rearrangement uses TRBV5-6 and TRBJ1-6, with 7 bases identical to TRBD1. The CDR3 runs 17 residues. With 2 bases clipped from V and 4 bases from J, the junction kept 9 bases outside the gene matches. Germline V gene data show CDR1 as SGHDT and CDR2 as YYEEEE. For the CDR3, the DNA is TGTGCCAGCAGCTTTAGGCGCGGGACAGAGTATAATTCACCCCTCCACTTT. It specifies CASSFRRGTEYNSPLHF.

The V call is TRBV5-4, the J call TRBJ2-5, with a tentative D call TRBD2 (6 bases). Trimming removed 6 bases from V and 5 bases from J, with 20 bases in between. CDR1 is SGHNT and CDR2 is YYREEE in the germline V gene (reference sequence). This CDR3 has 15 residues. The CDR3 is CASTPGGMISETQYF. The DNA of the CDR3 is TGTGCCAGCACCCCTGGGGGGATGATTTCGGAGACCCAGTACTTC. Full variable domain (remainder filled in from reference TRBV5-4 and TRBJ2-5): ETGVTQSPTHLIKTRGQQVTLRCSSQSGHNTVSWYQQALGQGPQFIFQYYREEENGRGNFPPRFSGLQFPNYSSELNVNALELDDSALYLCASTPGGMISETQYFGPGTRLLVL.

A few counts support this clone. The rearrangement uses TRBV5-1 and TRBJ2-7; 16 nucleotides match TRBD2. Germline CDR1 and CDR2: SGHRS and YFSETQ. V shed 0 bases, J shed 6 bases, and the junction held 6 bases outside the gene matches. The CDR3 is 17 amino acids. The CDR3 loop is CASSLEGLAGGPSEQYF. Written as DNA, the CDR3 is TGCGCCAGCAGCTTGGAGGGACTAGCGGGGGGGCCTAGCGAGCAGTACTTC. Full variable domain (missing parts from reference TRBV5-1 and TRBJ2-7): KAGVTQTPRYLIKTRGQQVTLSCSPISGHRSVSWYQQTPGQGLQFLFEYFSETQRNKGNFPGRFSGRQFSNSRSEMNVSTLELGDSALYLCASSLEGLAGGPSEQYFGPGTRLTVT.

This clone was recorded only once. V is TRBV19 and J is TRBJ1-6, with 7 bases matching TRBD1. Per germline, CDR1 LNHDA and CDR2 SQIVND (reference sequence). Losses at the gene ends were 6 bases for V and 7 bases for J; bases not matched to a gene: 9. This CDR3 is 15 amino acids long. This CDR3 is CASRPLTGSNSPLHF. For the CDR3, the DNA is TGTGCCAGTAGGCCTCTGACAGGGAGCAATTCACCCCTCCACTTT.

The chain couples TRBV6-1 to TRBJ2-1, with D possibly being TRBD2 (5 bases). Trimming left V 4 bases short and J 4 bases short, with 17 bases between. This CDR3 contains 16 residues. Germline-derived CDR1 and CDR2 are MNHNS and SASEGT. CDR3 in amino acids: CASSGNPWTGYNEQFF. The CDR3 nucleotides are TGTGCCAGCAGTGGTAACCCGTGGACTGGTTACAATGAGCAGTTCTTC.

J is TRBJ1-3 and V is TRBV3-1 (or the pseudogene TRBV3-2); 8 nucleotides align to TRBD1. Germline V CDR1 and CDR2: LGHDT, YNNKEL (reference sequence). The CDR3 runs 16 residues. The J segment lost 0 bases and the V segment lost 3 bases, leaving 4 bases of the junction unmatched. In DNA form, the CDR3 reads TGTGCCAGCAGCCAGGGTGACAGGGGCTCTGGAAACACCATATATTTT. Protein product: CASSQGDRGSGNTIYF.

This chain links TRBV5-1 with TRBJ2-1; possible D gene TRBD1, 6 bases. V was cut by 0 bases and J by 8 bases, with 15 bases left in between. The CDR3 runs to 15 residues. Germline V gives CDR1 SGHRS, CDR2 YFSETQ. The CDR3, as DNA: TGCGCCAGCAGCTTGGCGGTGGACAGAAACCATGAGCAGTTCTTC. Translating gives CASSLAVDRNHEQFF.

This sequence joins TRBV3-1 (or the pseudogene TRBV3-2) and TRBJ2-3; D remains ambiguous. Trimming shortened V by 5 bases and J by 2 bases, and 2 bases separated the two germline ends. CDR1 is LGHDT, CDR2 YNNKEL, per germline (reference sequence). This CDR3 comprises 11 residues. CDR3 in amino acids: CASSYTDTQYF. The CDR3 nucleotides read TGTGCCAGCAGCTACACAGATACGCAGTATTTT.

V usage is TRBV5-3 and J usage is TRBJ2-7, with TRBD2 matching 11 bases. TRBV5-3 is an open reading frame, and its role is uncertain. The CDR3 is 16 amino acids. Trimming at V came to 0 bases and at J to 4 bases, leaving 6 bases not matched to a gene. CDR3 sequence reads: CARSLGTSGLVYEQYF. The CDR3 coding sequence is TGTGCCAGAAGCTTGGGGACTAGCGGGCTGGTTTACGAGCAGTACTTC.

The rearrangement uses TRBV18 and TRBJ1-4; 10 nucleotides align to TRBD1. V was clipped by 3 bases and J by 3 bases; unmatched bases: 1. This CDR3 is 15 amino acids long. From germline, CDR1 is KGHSH and CDR2 LQKENI. This CDR3 reads CASSPGQGANEKLFF. CDR3 nucleotides: TGTGCCAGCTCACCTGGACAGGGGGCTAATGAAAAACTGTTTTTT.

This clone was recorded a few times. V usage is TRBV5-4 and J usage is TRBJ1-4; D possibly corresponds to TRBD1 (5 bases). Trimming removed 1 base from V and 0 bases from J, with 13 bases in between. Germline-derived CDR1 and CDR2 are SGHNT and YYREEE (reference sequence). The CDR3 length is 17 residues. The CDR3 nucleotides read TGTGCCAGCAGCTTGTACCCGGGGGTCGCAACTAATGAAAAACTGTTTTTT. It is translated as CASSLYPGVATNEKLFF.

This clone was recorded only once. This sequence joins TRBV7-9 and TRBJ2-3; 10 bases match TRBD2. Unmatched junction bases numbered 4, after V lost 5 bases and J lost 2 bases. This CDR3 has 15 amino acids. CDR1 is SEHNR and CDR2 is FQNEAQ in the germline V gene (reference sequence). The CDR3 nucleotides read TGTGCCAGCAGCCCAGGACTAGCGGACACAGATACGCAGTATTTT. It encodes CASSPGLADTDTQYF.

The chain uses TRBV7-3 and TRBJ2-3; 9 nucleotides line up with TRBD2. Germline V CDR1 and CDR2: SGHTA, FQGTGA. V was pared by 4 bases and J by 5 bases, with 4 bases of the junction left unmatched. The CDR3 sequence is 14 residues long. CDR3 sequence: CASSSGTSLDTQYF. The CDR3 nucleotides are TGTGCCAGCAGCTCCGGGACTAGCCTAGATACGCAGTATTTT. Complete variable domain (other parts from reference TRBV7-3 and TRBJ2-3): GAGVSQTPSNKVTEKGKYVELRCDPISGHTALYWYRQSLGQGPEFLIYFQGTGAADDSGLPNDRFFAVRPEGSVSTLKIQRTERGDSAVYLCASSSGTSLDTQYFGPGTRLTVL.

The V and J genes are TRBV28 and TRBJ1-3; D might be TRBD1 (5 bases). The CDR3 has 14 residues. CDR1 and CDR2 (germline): MDHEN, SYDVKM. V lost 8 bases and J lost 0, with 11 bases in between. The chain's CDR3 is CASFSGVSGNTIYF. CDR3 in DNA: TGTGCCAGCTTCTCGGGGGTCTCTGGAAACACCATATATTTT.

The chain links TRBV28 to TRBJ1-1; D is uncertain. CDR1 and CDR2 from the germline V gene are MDHEN and SYDVKM. The CDR3 spans 14 residues. Trimming took off 3 bases at V and 1 base at J, with 9 bases between the two ends. CDR3 loop: CASSFGLKNTEAFF. CDR3 bases: TGTGCCAGCAGTTTTGGACTGAAGAACACTGAAGCTTTCTTT.

This rearrangement joins TRBV7-9 to TRBJ1-1, with 8 nucleotides matching TRBD1. The length of the CDR3 is 20 residues. Germline V gene lookup returns CDR1 SEHNR and CDR2 FQNEAQ (reference sequence). The junction had 21 bases not matched to a gene; V was cut back by 5 bases and J by 1 base. The CDR3 loop reads CASSTRYGTGGDGGNTEAFF. The CDR3 DNA sequence: TGTGCCAGCAGCACGAGATATGGGACAGGCGGGGATGGTGGGAACACTGAAGCTTTCTTT. The variable domain in full, completed from reference TRBV7-9 and TRBJ1-1, reads DTGVSQNPRHKITKRGQNVTFRCDPISEHNRLYWYRQTLGQGPEFLTYFQNEAQLEKSRLLSDRFSAERPKGSFSTLEIQRTEQGDSAMYLCASSTRYGTGGDGGNTEAFFGQGTRLTVV.

V is TRBV7-8 and J is TRBJ2-2; TRBD1 matches at 7 bases. Looked up from germline, CDR1 is SGHVS and CDR2 is FQNEAQ. V was clipped by 5 bases and J by 7 bases; unmatched bases: 10. This CDR3 has 15 amino acids. This CDR3 reads CASSRGQARHGELFF. The CDR3 nucleotides read TGTGCCAGCAGCCGAGGACAGGCGAGGCACGGGGAGCTGTTTTTT.

On this clone: Germline is not matched at one junction end, which may reflect a read error. The rearrangement links TRBV20-1 to TRBJ1-1; tentatively, D is TRBD1 (5 bases). Germline-derived CDR1 and CDR2 are DFQATT and SNEGSKA (reference sequence). This CDR3 region has 9 residues. The CDR3 sequence: CSAKGISPF. In DNA, the CDR3 is TGCAGTGCAAAGGGGATTTCACCCTTT.

J is TRBJ2-7 and V is TRBV7-9, with 9 bases matching TRBD1. Germline trimming cut 5 bases from V and 7 bases from J; bases unmatched to any gene: 12. Germline V gene sequence: CDR1 SEHNR, CDR2 FQNEAQ (reference sequence). CDR3 size: 15 residues. Written as DNA, the CDR3 is TGTGCCAGCAGCCGATGGACAGGGGTCCTTGCGGAGCAGTACTTC. Translated: CASSRWTGVLAEQYF.

The table lists this clone with a few counts. This chain connects TRBV9 to TRBJ1-2; TRBD1 is a possible D gene (5 bases). The V end lost 7 bases, the J end lost 1 base, and 11 bases lay between the germline ends. Germline CDR1 and CDR2: SGDLS and YYNGEE. The CDR3 totals 13 residues. The CDR3 reads CASSTGNNYGYTF. CDR3 DNA sequence: TGTGCCAGCTCTACAGGAAATAACTATGGCTACACCTTC.